These T cell receptor beta chains were read from a single sample in a study of T cells in Graves' hyperthyroidism and ophthalmopathy. TCRdb reanalysed the multiplex PCR reads using MiXCR and keeps one entry per CDR3 protein. The data contain approximately 250,000 distinct CDR3 sequences, more than 20% of them singletons. The sample consisted of blood. The receptor set was obtained from a woman aged 40-49 years with Graves' ophthalmopathy. Both conserved end residues are part of each CDR3. A D gene is named only where the DNA matches it firmly. A clone size is listed for some rows: how often the clone was seen (once, few, many), or a class if it is expanded.

d_call j_call v_call clone_size cdr3_aa cdr3_nt
TRBD2 TRBJ2-2 TRBV29-1 NA CSVTSGRIGELFF TGCAGCGTGACTAGCGGGAGAATCGGGGAGCTGTTTTTT
TRBD1 TRBJ2-7 TRBV7-6 many CASSMTGINEQYF TGTGCCAGCAGTATGACAGGGATCAACGAGCAGTACTTC
NA TRBJ2-2 TRBV4-1 many CASSPAQGGGGELFF TGCGCCAGCAGCCCGGCGCAGGGAGGTGGCGGGGAGCTGTTTTTT
TRBD1 TRBJ1-2 TRBV5-1 once CASSGRDRGGYTF TGCGCCAGCAGCGGACGGGACAGGGGTGGCTACACCTTC
NA TRBJ2-7 TRBV6-2/TRBV6-3 many CASSKTDTYEQYF TGTGCCAGCAGTAAGACGGATACCTACGAGCAGTACTTC
NA TRBJ2-2 TRBV28 few CASSRGGPNTGELFF TGTGCCAGCAGTCGAGGGGGACCGAACACCGGGGAGCTGTTTTTT
NA TRBJ1-3 TRBV5-1 many CASSLGTDSGNTIYF TGCGCCAGCAGCTTGGGGACGGACTCTGGAAACACCATATATTTT
NA TRBJ1-1 TRBV6-5 NA CASSYDTTGLEAFF TGTGCCAGCAGTTACGATACAACGGGGCTGGAAGCTTTCTTT
NA TRBJ1-5 TRBV4-1 NA CASSGDGRNQPQHF TGCGCCAGCAGCGGGGACGGACGCAATCAGCCCCAGCATTTT
NA TRBJ1-5 TRBV20-1 NA CSARDRGGRNQPQHF TGCAGTGCTAGGGATAGGGGTGGGCGCAATCAGCCCCAGCATTTT
NA TRBJ1-3 TRBV6-5 many CATKTDSSGNTIYF TGTGCCACCAAGACAGACAGCTCTGGAAACACCATATATTTT
TRBD1 TRBJ1-1 TRBV14 NA CASSQDQGAGTEAFF TGTGCCAGCAGCCAAGATCAGGGGGCAGGGACTGAAGCTTTCTTT
NA TRBJ1-2 TRBV7-9 many CASSLTGDGYTF TGTGCCAGCAGCCTTACCGGCGATGGCTACACCTTC
NA TRBJ1-5 TRBV6-5 many CASKPYASGNQPQHF TGTGCCAGCAAGCCTTATGCATCGGGCAATCAGCCCCAGCATTTT
TRBD1 TRBJ1-1 TRBV12-3/TRBV12-4 NA CASCRGQANAEAFF TGTGCCAGCTGTCGTGGACAGGCCAACGCTGAAGCTTTCTTT
NA TRBJ2-7 TRBV3-1 many CASSQDTRDYEQYF TGTGCCAGCAGCCAAGACACTAGAGACTACGAGCAGTACTTC
NA TRBJ1-5 TRBV24-1 once CATSDFSEEGQPQHF TGTGCCACCAGTGATTTTTCCGAAGAGGGTCAGCCCCAGCATTTT
NA TRBJ2-7 TRBV19 many CASSMGHASSYEQYF TGTGCCAGTAGTATGGGGCACGCTAGCTCCTACGAGCAGTACTTC
TRBD1 TRBJ1-1 TRBV12-3/TRBV12-4 many CASSYQGGGEAFF TGTGCCAGCAGTTACCAAGGGGGCGGAGAGGCTTTCTTT
TRBD2 TRBJ2-7 TRBV11-2 NA CASSHGTSNRRSYEQYF TGTGCCAGCAGCCACGGGACTAGCAATCGAAGATCCTACGAGCAGTACTTC
NA TRBJ2-7 TRBV11-2 many CASSPPGHPSYEQYF TGTGCCAGCAGCCCGCCTGGACACCCTTCCTACGAGCAGTACTTC
TRBD1 TRBJ2-7 TRBV6-2/TRBV6-3 once CASSSLTGVYEQYF TGTGCCAGCAGCTCGCTGACAGGGGTCTACGAGCAGTACTTC
NA TRBJ2-5 TRBV11-1 many CASSYIGQDQETQYF TGTGCCAGCAGCTACATTGGCCAGGACCAAGAGACCCAGTACTTC
TRBD2 TRBJ2-5 TRBV2 many CASSSGTSSRRETQYF TGTGCCAGCAGTTCCGGGACTAGCAGCCGAAGGGAGACCCAGTACTTC
NA TRBJ2-5 TRBV6-2/TRBV6-3 NA CASSYIMPQETQYF TGTGCCAGCAGTTATATTATGCCACAAGAGACCCAGTACTTC
TRBD1 TRBJ1-2 TRBV3-1 many CASSQRTGQNYGYTF TGTGCCAGCAGCCAAAGGACAGGACAGAACTATGGCTACACCTTC
NA TRBJ2-5 TRBV6-5 NA CASSYLGDGQETQYF TGTGCCAGCAGTTACCTGGGGGACGGACAAGAGACCCAGTACTTC
TRBD1 TRBJ2-2 TRBV7-2 many CASRGTGSWTGELFF TGTGCCAGCCGCGGGACAGGGAGTTGGACCGGGGAGCTGTTTTTT
NA TRBJ2-2 TRBV4-1 many CASSRIQGSRNTGELFF TGCGCCAGCAGCCGGATTCAGGGTTCGAGGAACACCGGGGAGCTGTTTTTT
NA TRBJ2-5 TRBV20-1 NA CSSDRYQETQYF TGCAGTTCTGACAGATACCAAGAGACCCAGTACTTC
NA TRBJ1-2 TRBV28 NA CASSQGTYYGYTF TGTGCCAGCAGTCAGGGGACATACTATGGCTACACCTTC
NA TRBJ1-2 TRBV5-1 many CASSSDSSNYGYTF TGCGCCAGCAGCTCGGACAGCTCTAACTATGGCTACACCTTC
TRBD1 TRBJ1-1 TRBV29-1 many CSVMTGKNTEAFF TGCAGCGTGATGACAGGGAAGAACACTGAAGCTTTCTTT
NA TRBJ2-5 TRBV3-1 many CASSQDSGFETQYF TGTGCCAGCAGCCAAGATTCGGGGTTCGAGACCCAGTACTTC
TRBD2 TRBJ2-5 TRBV6-1 NA CASSKSSGSGETQYF TGTGCCAGCAGTAAATCTAGCGGGAGCGGAGAGACCCAGTACTTC
TRBD2 TRBJ2-2 TRBV7-8 many CASSMTSGTAGELFF TGTGCCAGCAGTATGACTAGCGGGACCGCCGGGGAGCTGTTTTTT
TRBD1 TRBJ2-7 TRBV12-3/TRBV12-4 many CASSSPDRAFYEQYF TGTGCCAGCAGCTCCCCAGACAGGGCCTTTTACGAGCAGTACTTC
TRBD2 TRBJ2-7 TRBV28 NA CAIWGLAGGTAYEQYF TGTGCCATCTGGGGACTAGCGGGAGGGACTGCCTACGAGCAGTACTTC
TRBD1 TRBJ1-1 TRBV7-9 many CASSSTGGNTEAFF TGTGCCAGCAGCTCAACAGGGGGAAACACTGAAGCTTTCTTT
TRBD1 TRBJ2-6 TRBV29-1 NA CSVVGQGSGANVLTF TGCAGCGTTGTTGGACAGGGATCCGGGGCCAACGTCCTGACTTTC
NA TRBJ1-2 TRBV28 once CASSGRTVGNNYGYTF TGTGCCAGCAGTGGAAGAACAGTGGGGAATAACTATGGCTACACCTTC
TRBD2 TRBJ2-7 TRBV27 NA CASSWGGRRYEQYF TGTGCCAGCAGTTGGGGCGGGAGGCGCTACGAGCAGTACTTC
TRBD2 TRBJ2-7 TRBV6-1 many CASSTAGGPYEQYF TGTGCCAGCAGTACAGCGGGAGGGCCCTACGAGCAGTACTTC
TRBD2 TRBJ2-3 TRBV7-3 many CASSKRTSGSLDTQYF TGTGCCAGCAGCAAGAGGACTAGCGGGAGTTTAGATACGCAGTATTTT
NA TRBJ1-2 TRBV6-1 NA CASRPALKGLSYGYNF TGTGCCAGCAGACCCGCGCTCAAGGGGCTGAGCTATGGCTACAACTTC
NA TRBJ2-6 TRBV30 many CAGYQGSGANVLTF TGTGCCGGCTACCAGGGGTCTGGGGCCAACGTCCTGACTTTC
NA TRBJ1-5 TRBV7-2 many CASSPAGGNQPQHF TGTGCCAGCAGCCCCGCAGGGGGCAATCAGCCCCAGCATTTT
NA TRBJ1-5 TRBV28 many CASVGVEVQPQHF TGTGCCAGCGTCGGGGTTGAAGTTCAGCCCCAGCATTTT
TRBD1 TRBJ1-2 TRBV24-1 many CATSDPDRVGGYTF TGTGCCACCAGTGATCCGGACAGGGTCGGGGGCTACACCTTC